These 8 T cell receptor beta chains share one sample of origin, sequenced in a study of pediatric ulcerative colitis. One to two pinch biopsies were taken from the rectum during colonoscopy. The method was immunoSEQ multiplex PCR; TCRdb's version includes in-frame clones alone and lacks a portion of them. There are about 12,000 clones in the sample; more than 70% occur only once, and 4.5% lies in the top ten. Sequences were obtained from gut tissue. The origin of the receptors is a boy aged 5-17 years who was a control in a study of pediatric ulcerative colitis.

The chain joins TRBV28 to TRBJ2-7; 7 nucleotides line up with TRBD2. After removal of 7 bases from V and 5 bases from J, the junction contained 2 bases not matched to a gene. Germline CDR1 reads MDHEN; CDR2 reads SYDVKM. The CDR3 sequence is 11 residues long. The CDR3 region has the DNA TGTGCCAGCACGCGGGAGCACGAGCAGTACTTC. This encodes CASTREHEQYF. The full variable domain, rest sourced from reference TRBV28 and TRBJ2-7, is DVKVTQSSRYLVKRTGEKVFLECVQDMDHENMFWYRQDPGLGLRLIYFSYDVKMKEKGDIPEGYSVSREKKERFSLILESASTNQTSMYLCASTREHEQYFGPGTRLTVT.

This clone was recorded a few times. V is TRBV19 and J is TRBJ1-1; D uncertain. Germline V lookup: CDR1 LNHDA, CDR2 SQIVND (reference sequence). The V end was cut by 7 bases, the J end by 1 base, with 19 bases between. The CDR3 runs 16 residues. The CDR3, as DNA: TGTGCCAGTATTTCAATCCTCCTGGGCCCGAACACTGAAGCTTTCTTT. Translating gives CASISILLGPNTEAFF.

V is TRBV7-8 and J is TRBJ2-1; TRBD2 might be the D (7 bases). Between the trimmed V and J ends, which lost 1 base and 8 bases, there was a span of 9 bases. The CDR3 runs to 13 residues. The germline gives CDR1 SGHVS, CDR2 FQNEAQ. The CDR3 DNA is TGTGCCAGCAGCTTAGGGGGGGGCGATGAGCAGTTCTTC. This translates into CASSLGGGDEQFF. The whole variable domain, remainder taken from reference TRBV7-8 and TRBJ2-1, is GAGVSQSPRYKVAKRGQDVALRCDPISGHVSLFWYQQALGQGPEFLTYFQNEAQLDKSGLPSDRFFAERPEGSVSTLKIQRTQQEDSAVYLCASSLGGGDEQFFGPGTRLTVL.

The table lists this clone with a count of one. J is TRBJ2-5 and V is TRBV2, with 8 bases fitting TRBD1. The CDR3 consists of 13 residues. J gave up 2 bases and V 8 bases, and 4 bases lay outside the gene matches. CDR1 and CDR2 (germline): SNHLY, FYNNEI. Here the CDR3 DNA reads TGTGCCAGCGGGGGGACAGGACAAGAGACCCAGTACTTC. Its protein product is CASGGTGQETQYF.

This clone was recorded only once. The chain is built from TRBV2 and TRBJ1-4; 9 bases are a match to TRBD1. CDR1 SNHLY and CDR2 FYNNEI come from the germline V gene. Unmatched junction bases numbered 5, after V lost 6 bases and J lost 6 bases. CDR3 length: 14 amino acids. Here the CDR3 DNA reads TGTGCCAGCAGGGATCGGACAGGGGATGAAAAACTGTTTTTT. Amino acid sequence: CASRDRTGDEKLFF.

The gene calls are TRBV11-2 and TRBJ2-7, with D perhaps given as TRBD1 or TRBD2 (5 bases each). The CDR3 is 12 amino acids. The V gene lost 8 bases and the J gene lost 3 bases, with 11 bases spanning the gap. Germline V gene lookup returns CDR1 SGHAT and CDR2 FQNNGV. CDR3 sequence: CASGTGFYEQYV. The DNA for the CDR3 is TGTGCCAGCGGGACGGGATTCTACGAGCAGTACGTC.

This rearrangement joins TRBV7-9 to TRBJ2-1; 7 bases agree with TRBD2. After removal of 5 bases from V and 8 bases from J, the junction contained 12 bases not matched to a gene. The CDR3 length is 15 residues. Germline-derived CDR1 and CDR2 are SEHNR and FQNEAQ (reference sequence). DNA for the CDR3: TGTGCCAGCAGCCGCGGGGGACTCCCTGGGGATGAGCAGTTCTTC. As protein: CASSRGGLPGDEQFF. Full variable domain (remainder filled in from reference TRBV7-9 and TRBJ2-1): DTGVSQNPRHKITKRGQNVTFRCDPISEHNRLYWYRQTLGQGPEFLTYFQNEAQLEKSRLLSDRFSAERPKGSFSTLEIQRTEQGDSAMYLCASSRGGLPGDEQFFGPGTRLTVL.

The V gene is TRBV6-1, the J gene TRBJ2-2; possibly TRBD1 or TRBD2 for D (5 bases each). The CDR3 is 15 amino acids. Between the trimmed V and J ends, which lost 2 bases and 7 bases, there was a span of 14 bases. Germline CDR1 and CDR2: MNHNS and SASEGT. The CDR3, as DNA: TGTGCCAGCAGTGAACAGGGCGACGGGGTCGGGGAGCTGTTTTTT. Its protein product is CASSEQGDGVGELFF.